These T cell receptor beta chains were read from a single sample in a study of OX40 agonist ivuxolimab in advanced cancers. Clones were sequenced by immunoSEQ multiplex PCR, and TCRdb holds only the in-frame ones, with some missing. This table has under 45,000 clones, about 78% appearing once. This specimen consisted of CD4+ or CD8+ T cells sorted from blood, obtained in a trial of the OX40 agonist ivuxolimab. The receptors here all came from an adult with an advanced solid tumor such as melanoma, head and neck, liver or kidney cancer. Both conserved end residues are part of each CDR3. Each record gives: V gene, J gene, CDR3 protein.

V: TRBV21-1
J: TRBJ2-7
CDR3: CASSKWGHEQYF

V: TRBV18
J: TRBJ2-1
CDR3: CASSPTREGRNEQFF

V: TRBV18
J: TRBJ2-7
CDR3: CASSPWTAYEQYF

V: TRBV11-1
J: TRBJ2-1
CDR3: CASSLGGRYEQFF

V: TRBV5-1
J: TRBJ2-2
CDR3: CASSFLLAGGKNTGELFF

V: TRBV30
J: TRBJ2-5
CDR3: CAWSAGLATIETQYF

V: TRBV5-1
J: TRBJ2-5
CDR3: CASSPGPTQETQYF

V: TRBV9
J: TRBJ2-3
CDR3: CASSHAAGGQDTQYF

V: TRBV11-2
J: TRBJ1-1
CDR3: CASSHWLEAFF

V: TRBV7-3
J: TRBJ2-1
CDR3: CASSLMGRGHAGDEQFF

V: TRBV6-9
J: TRBJ1-5
CDR3: CASSFPGQLDF

V: TRBV7-3
J: TRBJ1-6
CDR3: CASSVQSNSPLHF

V: TRBV5-1
J: TRBJ2-7
CDR3: CASSWGPGTGYYEQYF

V: TRBV5-4
J: TRBJ1-6
CDR3: CASSSDRSPLHF

V: TRBV5-6
J: TRBJ2-5
CDR3: CASSWSHGGRRGETQYF

V: TRBV6-6
J: TRBJ1-1
CDR3: CASSSPQGTRNTEAFF

V: TRBV18
J: TRBJ2-1
CDR3: CASPEGSGSNEQFF

V: TRBV2
J: TRBJ2-1
CDR3: CASSADRAPNEQFF

V: TRBV4-2
J: TRBJ2-7
CDR3: CASSQVLRVGEQYF

V: TRBV2
J: TRBJ2-3
CDR3: CASSEGTSGPDTQYF

V: TRBV10-1
J: TRBJ2-3
CDR3: CASSESTTEGTDTQYF

V: TRBV28
J: TRBJ2-3
CDR3: CASSLLLASPDTQYF

V: TRBV18
J: TRBJ2-7
CDR3: CASSPVADSYEQYF

V: TRBV5-1
J: TRBJ1-2
CDR3: CASSLEAGSYGYTF

V: TRBV20-1
J: TRBJ1-1
CDR3: CSAEGDTEAFF

V: TRBV4-1
J: TRBJ1-6
CDR3: CATTIGTASYNSPLHF

V: TRBV9
J: TRBJ1-2
CDR3: CASSDPRGYTF

V: TRBV7-8
J: TRBJ2-1
CDR3: CASSLGVAGGPREQFF

V: TRBV7-8
J: TRBJ2-6
CDR3: CASSGSFADSSGANVLTF

V: TRBV6-1
J: TRBJ1-6
CDR3: CAGSTGVHSPLHF

V: TRBV18
J: TRBJ1-2
CDR3: CASSPREDYGYTF

V: TRBV7-2
J: TRBJ2-5
CDR3: CASSLGTRGGTQYF

V: TRBV7-6
J: TRBJ2-5
CDR3: CASSIGGRETQYF

V: TRBV7-9
J: TRBJ2-2
CDR3: CASGVASNTGELFF

V: TRBV5-6
J: TRBJ2-7
CDR3: CASSLQGPRREQYF

V: TRBV19
J: TRBJ1-5
CDR3: CASSGTGSYSNQPQHF

V: TRBV7-3
J: TRBJ2-3
CDR3: CASSLLAGDTDTQYF

V: TRBV7-4
J: TRBJ1-5
CDR3: CASSSAHSVDQPQHF

V: TRBV7-3
J: TRBJ1-1
CDR3: CASSSYVGTEAFF

V: TRBV2
J: TRBJ2-2
CDR3: CASRFGPNTGELFF

V: TRBV5-1
J: TRBJ1-1
CDR3: CASSLLQENTEAFF

V: TRBV30
J: TRBJ1-5
CDR3: CAWSVGLSHQPQHF

V: TRBV9
J: TRBJ2-1
CDR3: CASSPPQRAYNEQFF

V: TRBV6-5
J: TRBJ2-4
CDR3: CASSYSQGQNIQYF

V: TRBV7-3
J: TRBJ2-1
CDR3: CASSGTSGGNEQFF

V: TRBV6-1
J: TRBJ2-7
CDR3: CASGDAWRGEQYF

V: TRBV27
J: TRBJ2-2
CDR3: CASRVGGPDRVNTGELFF

V: TRBV20-1
J: TRBJ1-2
CDR3: CALGQYGYTF

V: TRBV15
J: TRBJ1-3
CDR3: CATSRDREPRSGNTIYF

V: TRBV2
J: TRBJ1-1
CDR3: CASGGQGAFMNTEAFF

V: TRBV4-2
J: TRBJ2-1
CDR3: CASSPQRMGLAGGIYNEQFF

V: TRBV13
J: TRBJ2-5
CDR3: CASSTGLAGGGVQETQYF

V: TRBV5-1
J: TRBJ2-3
CDR3: CASSLGDSTDTQYF

V: TRBV11-2
J: TRBJ1-2
CDR3: CASSSLLTGISLGYTF

V: TRBV6-5
J: TRBJ2-7
CDR3: CASQGGDEQYF

V: TRBV7-6
J: TRBJ2-3
CDR3: CASSLNRDTQYF

V: TRBV28
J: TRBJ1-2
CDR3: CASSLFTGGRGYTF

V: TRBV19
J: TRBJ2-1
CDR3: CASSMTSGVSYNEQFF

V: TRBV5-8
J: TRBJ1-2
CDR3: CASSSVSLGRAASNYGYTF